This TCR beta chain derives from a study of blood T cell repertoires in COVID-19. Study information: The analysed material was cDNA or gDNA that came from T cells, B-cell-depleted T cells, or PBMCs.

TCRdb's copy holds only in-frame clones and misses some; the assay was immunoSEQ multiplex PCR. The table has tens of thousands of clones, around 82% seen once; the top ten hold more than 1%. V shed 5 bases and J shed 4 bases, with 15 bases lying between them. The CDR3 runs to 15 residues. Germline loops: CDR1 SGHTA, CDR2 FQGNSA. The chain combines TRBV7-2 with TRBJ1-5; no clear D gene. The sample consisted of peripheral blood. The sequence came from a woman older than 75 with acute or convalescent COVID-19. CDR3: CASSGNVGVNQPQHF. For the CDR3, the DNA is TGTGCCAGCAGCGGAAACGTGGGAGTAAATCAGCCCCAGCATTTT.